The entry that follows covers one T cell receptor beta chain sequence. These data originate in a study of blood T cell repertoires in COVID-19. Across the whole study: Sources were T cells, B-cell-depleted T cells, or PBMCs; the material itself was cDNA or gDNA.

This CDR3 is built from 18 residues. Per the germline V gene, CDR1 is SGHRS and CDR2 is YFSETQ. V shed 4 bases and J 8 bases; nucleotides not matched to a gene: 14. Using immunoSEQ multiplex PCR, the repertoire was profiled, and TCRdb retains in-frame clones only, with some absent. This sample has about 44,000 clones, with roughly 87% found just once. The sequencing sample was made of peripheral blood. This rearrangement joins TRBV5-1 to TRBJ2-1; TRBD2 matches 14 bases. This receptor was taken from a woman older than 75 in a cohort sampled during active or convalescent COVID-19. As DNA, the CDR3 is TGCGCCAGCAGCGATCCTGGGACTAGCGGGAGCCTGAGTGATGAGCAGTTCTTC. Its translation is CASSDPGTSGSLSDEQFF.